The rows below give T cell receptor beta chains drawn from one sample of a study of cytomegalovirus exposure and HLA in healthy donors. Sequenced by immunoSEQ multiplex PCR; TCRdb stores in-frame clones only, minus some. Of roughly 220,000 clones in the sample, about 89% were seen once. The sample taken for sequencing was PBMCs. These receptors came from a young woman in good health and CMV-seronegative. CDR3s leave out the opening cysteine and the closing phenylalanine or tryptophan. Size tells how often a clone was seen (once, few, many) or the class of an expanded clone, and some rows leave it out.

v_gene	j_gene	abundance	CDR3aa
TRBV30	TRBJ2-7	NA	AWGSGGQY
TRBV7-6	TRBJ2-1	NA	ASSARTSGHNEQF
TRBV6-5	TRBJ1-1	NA	ASSYLGVSAEAF
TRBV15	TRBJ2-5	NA	ATTLGSQETQY
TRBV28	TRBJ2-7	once	ASSFYRGQGEQY
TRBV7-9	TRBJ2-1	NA	ASSPIRTGRTTRNEQF
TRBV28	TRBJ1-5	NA	ASSLPGEGSNQPQH
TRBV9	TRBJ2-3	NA	ASSAAREIGYTQY
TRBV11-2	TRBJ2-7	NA	ASSDVTSRDSYEQY
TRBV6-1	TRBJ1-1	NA	ASEPHPGQGTEAF
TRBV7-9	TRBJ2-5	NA	ASSRGQSETQY
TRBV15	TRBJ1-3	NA	ATSRDLGKRAGNTIY
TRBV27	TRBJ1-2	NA	ASSFRGGGGYT
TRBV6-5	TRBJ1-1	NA	ASSSVNTEAF
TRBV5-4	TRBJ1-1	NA	ASSQPGQRPEAF
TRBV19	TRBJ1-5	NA	ASSIRIYQPQH
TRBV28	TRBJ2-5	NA	ASRGPGLGVETQY
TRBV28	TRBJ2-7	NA	ASSPTSGRFNEQY
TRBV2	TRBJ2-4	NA	ASSDRSGRAKRGNIQY
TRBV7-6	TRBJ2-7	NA	ASSRIWDSAYEQY
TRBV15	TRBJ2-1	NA	ATSANGRAHEQF
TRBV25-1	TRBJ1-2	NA	ASSEWPGGTDGYT
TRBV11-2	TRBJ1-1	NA	ASRTGVRRKNTEAF
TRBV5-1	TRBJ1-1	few	ASSPGQAKGTEAF
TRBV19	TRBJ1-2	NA	ASRRDRAYGYT
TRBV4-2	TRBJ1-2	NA	ASSQEGDRSYGYT